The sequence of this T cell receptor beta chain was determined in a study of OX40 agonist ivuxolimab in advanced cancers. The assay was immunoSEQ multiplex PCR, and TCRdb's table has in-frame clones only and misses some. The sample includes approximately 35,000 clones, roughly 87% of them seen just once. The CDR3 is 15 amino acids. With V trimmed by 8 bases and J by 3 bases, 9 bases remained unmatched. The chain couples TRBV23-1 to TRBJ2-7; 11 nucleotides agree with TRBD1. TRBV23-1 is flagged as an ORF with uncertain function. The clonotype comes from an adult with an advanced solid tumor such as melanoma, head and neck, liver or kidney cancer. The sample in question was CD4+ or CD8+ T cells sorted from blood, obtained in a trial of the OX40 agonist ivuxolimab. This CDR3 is CASPVGGTGGYEQYF. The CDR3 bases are TGCGCCAGCCCCGTGGGGGGGACAGGGGGCTACGAGCAGTACTTC.